One sample yielded the 25 T cell receptor beta chains listed below, sequenced in a study of CD8+ T cells in alopecia areata. It was cDNA, reverse transcribed from extracted RNA, that served as the sequencing template. TCRdb's table, derived via immunoSEQ multiplex PCR, lists solely in-frame clones and lacks some. The table lists more than 95,000 clones, around 50% of them singletons, with 10% in the top ten. The sample comprised NKG2D-low CD8+ T cells sorted from blood. Every receptor here comes from a human donor with alopecia areata.

This clone was detected a few times. This sequence joins TRBV19 and TRBJ2-7; D remains ambiguous. The CDR3 has 13 residues. The germline V and J ends were trimmed by 1 base and 2 bases, with 6 bases remaining between them. Per the germline V gene, CDR1 is LNHDA and CDR2 is SQIVND (reference sequence). The CDR3 loop is CASSIGTAYEQYF. In nucleotides, the CDR3 is TGTGCCAGTAGTATAGGTACAGCCTACGAGCAGTACTTC. The full variable domain, with the rest looked up from reference TRBV19 and TRBJ2-7, is DGGITQSPKYLFRKEGQNVTLSCEQNLNHDAMYWYRQDPGQGLRLIYYSQIVNDFQKGDIAEGYSVSREKKESFPLTVTSAQKNPTAFYLCASSIGTAYEQYFGPGTRLTVT.

This clone was picked up a small number of times. This chain uses TRBV7-8 with TRBJ1-4; TRBD1 aligns across 8 bases. The CDR3 is 14 amino acids. Germline V CDR1 and CDR2: SGHVS, FQNEAQ. V lost 3 bases and J lost 6; bases outside the gene matches: 3. CDR3 region: CASSLDREDEKLFF. DNA of the CDR3: TGTGCCAGCAGCTTGGACAGGGAGGATGAAAAACTGTTTTTT.

The genes are TRBV5-1 and TRBJ2-3; 13 nucleotides line up with TRBD2. The CDR3 length is 18 residues. Germline V gives CDR1 SGHRS, CDR2 YFSETQ. V trimming: 0 bases; J trimming: 5 bases; junction bases outside the gene matches: 9. CDR3 amino acids: CASSLGGLAGAIGDTQYF. The CDR3 DNA follows: TGCGCCAGCAGCTTGGGAGGACTAGCGGGAGCTATCGGAGATACGCAGTATTTT. Combining the CDR3 with reference TRBV5-1 and TRBJ2-3 gives the whole variable domain KAGVTQTPRYLIKTRGQQVTLSCSPISGHRSVSWYQQTPGQGLQFLFEYFSETQRNKGNFPGRFSGRQFSNSRSEMNVSTLELGDSALYLCASSLGGLAGAIGDTQYFGPGTRLTVL.

This clone was counted only a few times. V usage is TRBV29-1 and J usage is TRBJ2-2; no clear D gene. The V end was cut by 1 base, the J end by 5 bases, with 11 bases between. Germline V lookup: CDR1 SQVTM, CDR2 ANQGSEA. The CDR3 covers 14 residues. The CDR3 loop reads CSVEVNGETGELFF. The CDR3 DNA reads as TGCAGCGTTGAAGTTAACGGTGAAACCGGGGAGCTGTTTTTT.

The gene calls are TRBV30 and TRBJ2-7; 7 bases agree with TRBD1. Per germline, CDR1 GTSNPN and CDR2 SVGIG (reference sequence). After removal of 2 bases from V and 2 bases from J, the junction contained 6 bases not matched to a gene. The CDR3 spans 14 residues. The CDR3 reads CAWSTYRGPYEQYF. In nucleotides, the CDR3 is TGTGCCTGGAGTACCTACAGGGGCCCCTACGAGCAGTACTTC. The full variable domain, completed using reference TRBV30 and TRBJ2-7, is SQTIHQWPATLVQPVGSPLSLECTVEGTSNPNLYWYRQAAGRGLQLLFYSVGIGQISSEVPQNLSASRPQDRQFILSSKKLLLSDSGFYLCAWSTYRGPYEQYFGPGTRLTVT.

J is TRBJ2-3 and V is TRBV27, with D hard to call. Trimming removed 8 bases at V and 6 bases at J, with 9 bases between. The CDR3 sequence is 11 residues long. The germline CDR1 and CDR2 sequences are MNHEY and SMNVEV (reference sequence). The CDR3 DNA reads as TGTGCCAGCGCTACTTCGGATACGCAGTATTTT. It encodes CASATSDTQYF.

Only a few counts were recorded for this clone. The chain is built from TRBV19 and TRBJ2-1; TRBD2 matches 9 bases. CDR3 length: 13 amino acids. J gave up 6 bases and V 10 bases, and 7 bases lay outside the gene matches. Germline-derived CDR1 and CDR2 are LNHDA and SQIVND (reference sequence). CDR3 in DNA: TGTGCCACAAAAGCGGGAGGCTCCAATGAGCAGTTCTTC. This codes for CATKAGGSNEQFF.

The chain employs TRBV28 and TRBJ2-4; D is ambiguous. The germline V gene encodes CDR1 MDHEN and CDR2 SYDVKM. The CDR3 has 13 amino acids. Trimming left V 8 bases short and J 4 bases short, with 12 bases between. The CDR3 DNA is TGTGCCAGCCAAGTGGCAGGTAAAAACATTCAGTACTTC. Its protein product is CASQVAGKNIQYF.

This chain connects TRBV29-1 to TRBJ1-1, with D maybe TRBD1 (5 bases). CDR1 SQVTM and CDR2 ANQGSEA come from the germline V gene. This CDR3 is 11 amino acids long. The germline V and J ends were trimmed by 3 bases and 8 bases, with 10 bases remaining between them. CDR3 protein: CSVDATEEAFF. The CDR3 nucleotides read TGCAGCGTTGATGCGACAGAAGAAGCTTTCTTT.

The chain combines TRBV7-8 with TRBJ2-1; D is perhaps TRBD1 (6 bases). V gave up 1 base and J gave up 7 bases, with 11 bases separating them. Germline V gives CDR1 SGHVS, CDR2 FQNEAQ. The CDR3 length is 14 residues. CDR3 nucleotide sequence: TGTGCCAGCAGCTTAGGGACAGTGGGGAATGAGCAGTTCTTC. Translating it yields CASSLGTVGNEQFF. Variable domain in full (rest from reference TRBV7-8 and TRBJ2-1): GAGVSQSPRYKVAKRGQDVALRCDPISGHVSLFWYQQALGQGPEFLTYFQNEAQLDKSGLPSDRFFAERPEGSVSTLKIQRTQQEDSAVYLCASSLGTVGNEQFFGPGTRLTVL.

The chain has TRBV29-1 and TRBJ1-4, with D possibly TRBD1 on 5 matching bases. The V and J ends lost 4 bases and 4 bases respectively, with 13 bases between them. Per the germline V gene, CDR1 is SQVTM and CDR2 is ANQGSEA. The CDR3 has 14 amino acids. As DNA, the CDR3 is TGCAGCGTTGCCGGCGTACAGGATAATGAAAAACTGTTTTTT. It codes for CSVAGVQDNEKLFF.

The V and J genes are TRBV7-2 and TRBJ1-5, with TRBD1 as a possible D gene (5 bases). Germline values: CDR1 SGHTA, CDR2 FQGNSA. Trimming shortened V by 3 bases and J by 6 bases, and 9 bases separated the two germline ends. CDR3 length equals 13 residues. Written as DNA, the CDR3 is TGTGCCAGCAGCTTGGGGGGGATTCAGCCCCAGCATTTT. Translated: CASSLGGIQPQHF.

This clone occurred a few times. This chain links TRBV7-9 with TRBJ2-1, with D unclear. V was pared by 0 bases and J by 8 bases, with 5 bases between. CDR1 is SEHNR and CDR2 is FQNEAQ in the germline V gene (reference sequence). This CDR3 has 12 residues. The CDR3 DNA is TGTGCCAGCAGCTTAGCTCTGGATGAGCAGTTCTTC. Translation gives CASSLALDEQFF.

The chain employs TRBV4-2 and TRBJ1-2; tentative D call: TRBD1 (6 bases). This CDR3 contains 16 residues. V lost 0 bases and J lost 2, with 13 bases in between. Germline CDR1 LGHNA, CDR2 YNFKEQ. CDR3 coding DNA: TGTGCCAGCAGCCAAGAACCTGAACAGGGCAACTATGGCTACACCTTC. It is translated as CASSQEPEQGNYGYTF.

V usage is TRBV9 and J usage is TRBJ2-7; no clear D. The ends were cut back, 4 bases at V and 2 bases at J, with 13 bases in the middle. The CDR3 sequence is 14 residues long. CDR1 is SGDLS and CDR2 is YYNGEE in the germline V gene. The CDR3 loop is CASSPPGRPYEQYF. DNA for the CDR3: TGTGCCAGCAGCCCCCCGGGCCGCCCCTACGAGCAGTACTTC.

This clone came up a few times. The genes are TRBV29-1 and TRBJ2-2; TRBD1 matches 7 bases. Germline lookup yields CDR1 SQVTM and CDR2 ANQGSEA. The length of the CDR3 is 19 residues. The ends lost 7 bases at V and 0 bases at J; junction bases unmatched: 20. The CDR3 loop is CSDRRQGSGPQSNTGELFF. The DNA of the CDR3 is TGCAGCGACAGACGACAGGGAAGTGGGCCCCAATCGAACACCGGGGAGCTGTTTTTT.

The rearrangement uses TRBV3-1 (or the pseudogene TRBV3-2) and TRBJ1-6; D gene unclear. The CDR3 has 9 residues. Per germline, CDR1 LGHDT and CDR2 YNNKEL (reference sequence). The CDR3 here is CARDPPLHF. CDR3 coding DNA: TGTGCAAGGGATCCACCCCTCCACTTT.

V and J are TRBV12-2 and TRBJ2-5; TRBD2, the table's D call, lacks a check against the DNA. TRBV12-2 is described as a pseudogene. This CDR3 spans 15 amino acids. CDR3: CASRLGGFTGETQYF. CDR3 nucleotides: TGTGCAAGTCGCTTAGGGGGATTCACGGGGGAGACCCAGTACTTC.

The V and J genes are TRBV29-1 and TRBJ1-1; D is unresolved. The germline gives CDR1 SQVTM, CDR2 ANQGSEA. V was trimmed by 4 bases and J by 6 bases, leaving 6 bases between them. The CDR3 contains 10 residues. CDR3: CSVVTAEAFF. For the CDR3, the DNA is TGCAGCGTTGTTACAGCTGAAGCTTTCTTT.

This chain connects TRBV11-2 to TRBJ2-5; a weak D match, TRBD1 (6 bases). This CDR3 region has 12 residues. Germline V lookup: CDR1 SGHAT, CDR2 FQNNGV. Between the trimmed V and J ends, which lost 3 bases and 8 bases, there was a span of 10 bases. This chain's CDR3 is CASSFEGETQYF. For the CDR3, the DNA is TGTGCCAGCAGCTTCGAGGGGGAAACCCAGTACTTC. The full variable domain, completed using reference TRBV11-2 and TRBJ2-5, is EAGVAQSPRYKIIEKRQSVAFWCNPISGHATLYWYQQILGQGPKLLIQFQNNGVVDDSQLPKDRFSAERLKGVDSTLKIQPAKLEDSAVYLCASSFEGETQYFGPGTRLLVL.

This chain joins TRBV5-6 and TRBJ2-1, with unresolved D. Germline CDR1 reads SGHDT; CDR2 reads YYEEEE. V was clipped by 1 base and J by 4 bases, with 3 bases between them. This CDR3 region has 12 residues. The CDR3 DNA reads TGTGCCAGCAGCTTGCAATACAATGAGCAGTTCTTC. Translating it yields CASSLQYNEQFF.

The chain is built from TRBV5-1 and TRBJ2-5, with no clear D. The CDR3 is made up of 13 amino acids. V was clipped by 0 bases and J by 7 bases, with 10 bases between them. Germline V gene lookup returns CDR1 SGHRS and CDR2 YFSETQ. In DNA, the CDR3 is TGCGCCAGCAGCTTGGAAGACACGGGGACCCAGTACTTC. Translated: CASSLEDTGTQYF.

This clone has only a few counts. The chain has TRBV29-1 and TRBJ2-7; D remains unclear. CDR1 and CDR2 from the germline V gene are SQVTM and ANQGSEA. Deletions cut 4 bases from V and 1 base from J, with 11 bases between. This CDR3 comprises 13 residues. The CDR3 nucleotides are TGCAGCGTTGTAGGGCAGGTTTCCTACGAGCAGTACTTC. Translating gives CSVVGQVSYEQYF.

The chain has TRBV29-1 and TRBJ2-2; perhaps TRBD1 as D (5 bases). Trimming pared 4 bases from V and 0 bases from J, leaving 12 bases between. This CDR3 contains 15 residues. Germline CDR1 and CDR2: SQVTM and ANQGSEA. The CDR3 is CSVVTPTANTGELFF. In nucleotides, the CDR3 is TGCAGCGTTGTAACCCCGACAGCGAACACCGGGGAGCTGTTTTTT.

The V gene is TRBV29-1, the J gene TRBJ2-1; D uncertain. Deletions cut 3 bases from V and 3 bases from J, with 9 bases between. CDR1 SQVTM and CDR2 ANQGSEA come from the germline V gene. This CDR3 is 13 amino acids long. The CDR3 here is CSVDSLNYNEQFF. DNA for the CDR3: TGCAGCGTTGATAGTCTAAACTACAATGAGCAGTTCTTC.